A single T cell receptor beta chain is shown here with its context. This entry is derived from a study of T cell changes during pregnancy in multiple sclerosis. Some clones are missing from TCRdb's copy, which holds only in-frame ones; the method was immunoSEQ multiplex PCR. Among around 62,000 clones, 90% were seen once, and the ten largest hold 1.4% to 1.5%. This TCR derives from a female donor with multiple sclerosis, enrolled in a pregnancy study. Sequences were derived from peripheral blood, sampled in the third trimester of pregnancy.

CDR3 DNA: TGCAGCCCCCGGGGAGCCTACGAGCAGTACTTC. As protein: CSPRGAYEQYF. The gene calls are TRBV20-1 and TRBJ2-7; a possible D gene is TRBD2 (5 bases). Germline CDR1 DFQATT, CDR2 SNEGSKA (reference sequence). The CDR3 is 11 residues long.